The sequence of this T cell receptor beta chain was determined in a study of post-analysis software for immune sequencing data (dated by TCRdb to about 2015). Turning to the overall study: The recorded disease courses included relapsing-remitting, secondary progressive and progressive-relapsing multiple sclerosis, and some patients had no subtype annotation. The patient repertoires were set against approximately 10 previously published healthy control repertoires from donors whose ages ranged from roughly 6 to 27 years. A subset of samples was prepared in parallel using single-end sample barcoding, then pooled and co-amplified after Illumina adapter ligation. General study outcomes and caveats: Strong co-clustering of samples prepared in the same batch was shown by direct clustering with F measure, prompting a batch-effect correction. The control group was slightly older than the multiple sclerosis patient group. Compared with controls, multiple sclerosis patients had significantly lower normalized Chao1 diversity, a finding suggesting substantial peripheral T-cell clonal expansion.

Receptor libraries were prepared by PCR. Sequencing relied on an Illumina HiSeq 2500. To reduce PCR and sequencing biases, unique molecular identifiers were incorporated into the TCR beta cDNA libraries. Every 1 to 10 million input T cells yielded about 500,000 cDNA molecules, meaning each molecule approximated one T cell. Patient libraries were prepared and sequenced with the same protocol used for the earlier healthy control dataset. Within a given batch, samples were prepared together, multiplexed and sequenced on the same HiSeq lane. As for the authors' bioinformatics: MIGEC was used to process the raw barcoded reads, and molecular identifier groups with only a single read were discarded before consensus assembly and CDR3 extraction. VDJtools was used for post-analysis of the clonotype tables, and diversity was normalized by down-sampling every dataset to the size of the smallest sample. To correct batch-related cross-sample contamination, repertoire overlap clustering matched CDR3 amino acid sequences but not nucleotide sequences. Clones were called with MiXCR by TCRdb after fastp trimmed the public reads at Q25, and only in-frame beta chains were retained. Each record represents a unique CDR3 protein, reported with the most common genes and DNA among its rows. The authors' filters were not applied to this entry. The sample table lists a few hundred thousand distinct CDR3 sequences, 30% to 40% of them with a count of one. 6.5% to 8% of the sample comes from the top ten.

Concerning this clonotype: No cognate antigen has been identified for it. No qualities accompany the bases; no much larger clone lies one base away.

To demonstrate the VDJtools post-analysis software, the study profiled TCR beta repertoires from the peripheral blood of about 13 young patients with multiple sclerosis. The multiple sclerosis patients were children and adolescents between roughly 6 and 16 years of age. Sequenced: blood. The clonotype was recovered from a girl aged 2 to 9 with multiple sclerosis.

The sequence in DNA is TGTGCCAGCAGTTTTTTTCCCCAGGTAAAGACCCAGTACTTC. It encodes CASSFFPQVKTQYF. This chain joins TRBV12-3 or TRBV12-4 to TRBJ2-5; confidence is insufficient to name the D gene. The CDR3 numbers 14 residues from cysteine through phenylalanine. Solely the CDR3 DNA is kept, with 42 bases framed from the first base. Deletion took 3 bases off V and 6 bases off J, with a span of 14 bases between the germline ends.